These 15 T cell receptor beta chains were all obtained from the same sample, sequenced in a study of OX40 agonist ivuxolimab in advanced cancers. Sequenced by immunoSEQ multiplex PCR; TCRdb stores in-frame clones only, minus some. The table has nearly 50,000 clones, 85% to 95% seen once. This material consisted of CD4+ or CD8+ T cells sorted from blood, taken in a trial of the OX40 agonist ivuxolimab. All receptors come from an adult with an advanced solid tumor such as melanoma, head and neck, liver or kidney cancer.

The chain carries TRBV27 and TRBJ1-5, with D possibly TRBD1 on 5 matching bases. CDR3 length: 15 residues. Germline CDR1 is MNHEY and CDR2 is SMNVEV (reference sequence). V was cut by 5 bases and J by 6 bases, with 17 bases left in between. The CDR3 spells CASSPRGQAGQPQHF. The DNA of the CDR3 is TGTGCCAGCAGTCCGCGGGGCCAAGCGGGTCAGCCCCAGCATTTT.

The V gene is TRBV9, the J gene TRBJ2-3; 13 bases map to TRBD2. Looked up from germline, CDR1 is SGDLS and CDR2 is YYNGEE. This CDR3 has 19 amino acids. V shed 5 bases and J 6 bases; nucleotides not matched to a gene: 18. The CDR3 DNA follows: TGTGCCAGCAGTGGAGCCACTAGCGGGGGGGCCCGTCTAAAGGATACGCAGTATTTT. Amino acid sequence: CASSGATSGGARLKDTQYF.

This clone turned up a few times. This rearrangement joins TRBV11-3 to TRBJ1-1; D is perhaps TRBD1 (6 bases). Trimming left V 9 bases short and J 0 bases short, with 11 bases between. This CDR3 has 13 amino acids. Germline V gene data show CDR1 as SGHNT and CDR2 as YENEEA. The DNA of the CDR3 is TGTGCCAGTGGGAGGGGGGTGAACACTGAAGCTTTCTTT. Protein sequence: CASGRGVNTEAFF. Supplemented by reference TRBV11-3 and TRBJ1-1, the full variable domain reads EAGVVQSPRYKIIEKKQPVAFWCNPISGHNTLYWYLQNLGQGPELLIRYENEEAVDDSQLPKDRFSAERLKGVDSTLKIQPAELGDSAVYLCASGRGVNTEAFFGQGTRLTVV.

The chain carries TRBV10-3 and TRBJ2-1; perhaps TRBD1 as D (6 bases). V dropped 8 bases and J dropped 7 bases, with 15 bases sitting between them. CDR3 length: 13 residues. Per germline, CDR1 ENHRY and CDR2 SYGVKD. The CDR3 sequence is CAIGETGANEQFF. The CDR3 nucleotides read TGTGCCATCGGCGAGACAGGCGCAAATGAGCAGTTCTTC.

The gene calls are TRBV11-3 and TRBJ2-1; TRBD2 aligns across 7 bases. The germline CDR1 and CDR2 sequences are SGHNT and YENEEA. The CDR3 is made up of 15 amino acids. V gave up 3 bases and J gave up 5 bases; unmatched junction bases: 7. The CDR3 DNA follows: TGTGCCAGCAGCTTCGAACTAGCGCCTCACAATGAGCAGTTCTTC. This translates into CASSFELAPHNEQFF.

This chain connects TRBV7-8 to TRBJ1-1, with D tentatively TRBD1 (5 bases). The germline CDR1 and CDR2 sequences are SGHVS and FQNEAQ. V was clipped by 0 bases and J by 4 bases, with 21 bases between them. The CDR3 spans 18 residues. The CDR3 reads CASSLAWGELAWGTEAFF. CDR3 nucleotide sequence: TGTGCCAGCAGCTTAGCGTGGGGGGAGCTAGCTTGGGGCACTGAAGCTTTCTTT.

The chain employs TRBV7-9 and TRBJ1-1; 8 nucleotides match TRBD1. The CDR3 length is 14 residues. J gave up 4 bases and V 5 bases, and 6 bases lay outside the gene matches. Germline V gives CDR1 SEHNR, CDR2 FQNEAQ (reference sequence). CDR3 loop: CASSLQGAGTEAFF. The CDR3 DNA follows: TGTGCCAGCAGCCTTCAGGGGGCGGGCACTGAAGCTTTCTTT. The whole variable domain, remainder taken from reference TRBV7-9 and TRBJ1-1, is DTGVSQNPRHKITKRGQNVTFRCDPISEHNRLYWYRQTLGQGPEFLTYFQNEAQLEKSRLLSDRFSAERPKGSFSTLEIQRTEQGDSAMYLCASSLQGAGTEAFFGQGTRLTVV.

The V and J genes are TRBV6-5 and TRBJ1-1, with 8 bases aligning to TRBD1. The CDR3 consists of 13 residues. Germline V gene lookup returns CDR1 MNHEY and CDR2 SVGAGI. Unmatched junction bases numbered 8, after V lost 6 bases and J lost 8 bases. The CDR3, as DNA: TGTGCCAGCAGCTCCGGGACAGGCTTCGAAGCTTTCTTT. Its translation is CASSSGTGFEAFF.

CDR3 residues: CASSEISQLPQHF. As DNA, the CDR3 is TGTGCCAGTAGTGAGATTTCGCAATTGCCCCAGCATTTT. This chain joins TRBV19 and TRBJ1-5; D ambiguous. CDR3 length: 13 amino acids. V lost 5 bases and J lost 9, with 14 bases in between. The germline gives CDR1 LNHDA, CDR2 SQIVND (reference sequence).

This sequence joins TRBV7-8 and TRBJ2-3, with TRBD1 identical over 8 bases. This CDR3 region has 16 residues. The germline V gene encodes CDR1 SGHVS and CDR2 FQNEAQ. With 1 base clipped from V and 4 bases from J, the junction kept 7 bases outside the gene matches. DNA for the CDR3: TGTGCCAGCAGCTTAGTCGGGCAGGGGGCCCCAGATACGCAGTATTTT. It specifies CASSLVGQGAPDTQYF.

The chain carries TRBV4-1 and TRBJ2-7; D call uncertain. In germline, CDR1 is MGHRA, CDR2 YSYEKL. Deletions cut 2 bases from V and 3 bases from J, with 17 bases between. The CDR3 consists of 16 residues. CDR3 loop: CASSQLHGPGIYEQYV. The CDR3 coding sequence is TGCGCCAGCAGCCAACTCCACGGCCCGGGCATCTACGAGCAGTACGTC.

The V and J genes are TRBV21-1 and TRBJ1-3. TRBV21-1 is assigned pseudogene status. The CDR3 has 16 amino acids. This chain's CDR3 is CASSKFRGASGNTIYF. DNA of the CDR3: TGTGCCAGCAGCAAATTTCGGGGGGCCTCTGGAAACACCATATATTTT.

The rearrangement uses TRBV21-1 and TRBJ1-1; whether TRBD1, the table's D call, matches the DNA was not checked. TRBV21-1 corresponds to a pseudogene. The CDR3 is 16 residues long. CDR3: CASSVCVYTIRTEAFF. The CDR3 nucleotides are TGTGCCAGCAGTGTCTGTGTATACACAATTCGCACTGAAGCTTTCTTT.

This clone was found once. V is TRBV30 and J is TRBJ1-2, with D unresolved. The CDR3 is made up of 12 amino acids. Trimming removed 0 bases from V and 7 bases from J, with 9 bases in between. Germline V gene data show CDR1 as GTSNPN and CDR2 as SVGIG (reference sequence). The CDR3 reads CAWSVYRSGYTF. The CDR3 DNA sequence: TGTGCCTGGAGTGTATATAGGAGTGGCTACACCTTC.

The rearrangement uses TRBV19 and TRBJ1-2; 9 bases are shared with TRBD1. This CDR3 is 15 amino acids long. Germline CDR1 and CDR2: LNHDA and SQIVND (reference sequence). V shed 10 bases, J shed 4 bases, and the junction held 13 bases outside the gene matches. The CDR3 loop is CATNHGGQGIYGYTF. CDR3 sequence (DNA): TGTGCCACCAACCATGGGGGACAGGGAATCTATGGCTACACCTTC. Based on the CDR3 plus reference TRBV19 and TRBJ1-2, the full variable domain is DGGITQSPKYLFRKEGQNVTLSCEQNLNHDAMYWYRQDPGQGLRLIYYSQIVNDFQKGDIAEGYSVSREKKESFPLTVTSAQKNPTAFYLCATNHGGQGIYGYTFGSGTRLTVV.